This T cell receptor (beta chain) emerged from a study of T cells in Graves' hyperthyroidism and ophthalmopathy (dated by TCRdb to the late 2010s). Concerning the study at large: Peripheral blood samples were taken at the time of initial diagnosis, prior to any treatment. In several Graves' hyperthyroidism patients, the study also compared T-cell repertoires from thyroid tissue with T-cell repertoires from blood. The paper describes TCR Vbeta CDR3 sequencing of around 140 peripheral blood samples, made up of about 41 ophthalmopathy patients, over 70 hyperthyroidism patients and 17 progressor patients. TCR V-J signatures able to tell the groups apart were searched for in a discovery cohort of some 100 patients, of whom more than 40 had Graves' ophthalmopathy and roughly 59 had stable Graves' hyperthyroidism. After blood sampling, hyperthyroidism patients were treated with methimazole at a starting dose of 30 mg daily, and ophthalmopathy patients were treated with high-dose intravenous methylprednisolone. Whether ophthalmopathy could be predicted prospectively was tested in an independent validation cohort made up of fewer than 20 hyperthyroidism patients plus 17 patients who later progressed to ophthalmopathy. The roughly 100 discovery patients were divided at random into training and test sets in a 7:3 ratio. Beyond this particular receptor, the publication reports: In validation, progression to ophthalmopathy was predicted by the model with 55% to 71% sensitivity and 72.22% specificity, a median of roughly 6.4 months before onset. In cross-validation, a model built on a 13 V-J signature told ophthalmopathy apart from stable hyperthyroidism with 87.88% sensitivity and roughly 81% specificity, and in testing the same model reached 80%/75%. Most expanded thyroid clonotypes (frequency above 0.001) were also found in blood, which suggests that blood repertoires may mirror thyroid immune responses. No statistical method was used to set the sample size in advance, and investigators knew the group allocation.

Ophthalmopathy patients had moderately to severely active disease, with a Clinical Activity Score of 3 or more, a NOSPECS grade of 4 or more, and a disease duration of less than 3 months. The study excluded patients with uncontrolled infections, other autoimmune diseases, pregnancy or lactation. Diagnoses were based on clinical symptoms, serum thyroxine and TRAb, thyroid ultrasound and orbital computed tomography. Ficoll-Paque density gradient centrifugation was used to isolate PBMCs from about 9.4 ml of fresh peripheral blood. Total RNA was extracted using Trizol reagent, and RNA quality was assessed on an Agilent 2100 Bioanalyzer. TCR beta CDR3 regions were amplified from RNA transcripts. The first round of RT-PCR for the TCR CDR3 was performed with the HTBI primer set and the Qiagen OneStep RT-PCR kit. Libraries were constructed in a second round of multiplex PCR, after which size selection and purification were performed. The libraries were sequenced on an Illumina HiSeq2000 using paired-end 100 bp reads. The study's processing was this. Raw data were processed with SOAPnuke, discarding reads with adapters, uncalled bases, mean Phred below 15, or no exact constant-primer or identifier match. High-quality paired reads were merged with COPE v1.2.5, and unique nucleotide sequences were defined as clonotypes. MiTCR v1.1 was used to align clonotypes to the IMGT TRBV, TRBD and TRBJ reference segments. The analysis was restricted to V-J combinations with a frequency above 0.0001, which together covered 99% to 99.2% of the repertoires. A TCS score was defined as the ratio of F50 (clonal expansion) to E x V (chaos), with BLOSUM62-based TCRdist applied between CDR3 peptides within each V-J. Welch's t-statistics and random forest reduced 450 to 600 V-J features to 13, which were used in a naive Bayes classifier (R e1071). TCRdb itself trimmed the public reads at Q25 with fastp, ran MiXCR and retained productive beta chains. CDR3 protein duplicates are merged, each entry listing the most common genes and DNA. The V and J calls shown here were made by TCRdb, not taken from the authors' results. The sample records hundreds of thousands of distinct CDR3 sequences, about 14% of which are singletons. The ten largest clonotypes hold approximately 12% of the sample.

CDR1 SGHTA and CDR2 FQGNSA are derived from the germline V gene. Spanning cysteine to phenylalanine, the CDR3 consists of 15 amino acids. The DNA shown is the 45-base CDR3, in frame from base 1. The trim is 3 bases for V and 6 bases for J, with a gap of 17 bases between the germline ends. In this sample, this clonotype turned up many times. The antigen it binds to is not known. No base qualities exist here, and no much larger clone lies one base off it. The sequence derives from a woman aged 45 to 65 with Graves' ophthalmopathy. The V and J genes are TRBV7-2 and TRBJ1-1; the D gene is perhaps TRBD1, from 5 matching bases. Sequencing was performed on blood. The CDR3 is CASSFLSGLGAEAFF. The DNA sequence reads TGTGCCAGCAGCTTTCTGTCCGGACTAGGGGCTGAAGCTTTCTTT.